Listed below are T cell receptor beta chains from one sample, sequenced in a study of Ad26.COV2.S vaccination and SARS-CoV-2 variants. Here immunoSEQ multiplex PCR was the method, and the copy in TCRdb shows in-frame clones only, minus some. The top ten clones hold around 3% of a sample with fewer than 300,000 clones, about 89% of them seen once. The source was peripheral blood, collected in a trial of Ad26.COV2.S vaccine versus placebo. These receptors all come from a person aged 18-65 years who received the Ad26.COV2.S COVID-19 vaccine or a placebo. The CDR3 runs from the conserved cysteine through the conserved F or W. The order of the fields is J gene, V gene, D gene, clone size, CDR3 protein, CDR3 DNA. The D gene is left open where the match is weak. Rows give clone size only sometimes, using once, few, many, or a class for an expanded clone.

TRBJ2-3 TRBV18 TRBD2 - CASSPSGSYTDTQYF TGTGCCAGCTCACCTAGCGGGAGTTATACAGATACGCAGTATTTT
TRBJ1-1 TRBV12-3/TRBV12-4 - - CASSQLQVGGAFF TGTGCCAGCAGCCAACTACAGGTCGGGGGCGCTTTCTTT
TRBJ2-2 TRBV5-1 - - CASSWDAPNTGELFF TGCGCCAGCAGCTGGGACGCCCCGAACACCGGGGAGCTGTTTTTT
TRBJ1-2 TRBV7-8 - - CASSLGHLDTNYGYTF TGTGCCAGCAGCTTAGGGCACCTGGATACTAACTATGGCTACACCTTC
TRBJ2-7 TRBV12-5 - - CASGLVITGDSTSGVYEQYF TGTGCTAGTGGTTTGGTTATCACAGGGGACTCTACTAGCGGAGTGTACGAGCAGTACTTC
TRBJ2-2 TRBV10-3 - - CAISESLAGRNTGELFF TGTGCCATCAGTGAGTCGTTGGCGGGGAGGAACACCGGGGAGCTGTTTTTT
TRBJ2-2 TRBV10-1 TRBD1 - CASSERLDRGSSGELFF TGCGCCAGCAGTGAACGCCTTGACAGGGGGTCATCCGGGGAGCTGTTTTTT
TRBJ2-5 TRBV6-5 TRBD1 - CASSPGQVAETQYF TGTGCCAGCAGTCCAGGACAGGTGGCAGAGACCCAGTACTTC
TRBJ2-7 TRBV7-9 - - CASSLGSRGDEQYF TGTGCCAGCAGCTTAGGTTCTCGGGGCGACGAGCAGTACTTC
TRBJ2-1 TRBV6-6 - few CASSPTVTGTFYNEQFF TGTGCCAGCAGTCCGACCGTTACCGGGACTTTTTACAATGAGCAGTTCTTC
TRBJ2-7 TRBV27 TRBD2 - CASSREGVVGYEQYF TGTGCCAGCAGCCGGGAGGGGGTGGTAGGCTACGAGCAGTACTTC
TRBJ2-7 TRBV6-5 - - CASKTGTYEQYF TGTGCCAGCAAGACAGGAACCTACGAGCAGTACTTC
TRBJ1-5 TRBV7-2 TRBD1 - CASSAGTGGGNQPQHF TGTGCCAGCAGCGCCGGGACAGGGGGTGGCAATCAGCCCCAGCATTTT
TRBJ2-3 TRBV18 TRBD2 - CASSPVAGDDTQYF TGTGCCAGCTCACCCGTAGCGGGAGACGATACGCAGTATTTT
TRBJ2-1 TRBV7-2 - - CASSLVGGPGSSYNEQFF TGTGCCAGCAGCTTAGTAGGGGGTCCCGGGAGCTCCTACAATGAGCAGTTCTTC
TRBJ2-1 TRBV15 - - CATSREVISYNEQFF TGTGCCACCAGCAGGGAGGTTATCTCCTACAATGAGCAGTTCTTC
TRBJ2-1 TRBV3-1/TRBV3-2 TRBD2 - CASSHTSGRSSYNEQFF TGTGCCAGCAGCCATACTAGCGGGAGGAGCTCCTACAATGAGCAGTTCTTC